The next 21 T cell receptor beta chains were all read from a single sample in a study of T cells after yellow fever vaccination. TCRdb called the 5' RACE reads again in MiXCR, with one record for every CDR3 protein. Found here are 250,000 to 400,000 distinct CDR3 sequences, approximately 4% of them singletons; the top ten hold 20% to 25%. Specimen: PBMCs, collected 5 days after the yellow fever booster vaccination. The receptors come from a man aged 18 to 35 who received the YFV17D yellow fever vaccine.

This chain uses TRBV5-1 with TRBJ1-1; D unresolved. This CDR3 is 14 amino acids long. The V end was cut by 2 bases, the J end by 1 base, with 9 bases between. Germline V gene data show CDR1 as SGHRS and CDR2 as YFSETQ. As DNA, the CDR3 is TGCGCCAGCAGCTTTTCACCACCGAACACTGAAGCTTTCTTT. Translated: CASSFSPPNTEAFF.

This clonotype was recorded at least ten times. The chain recombines TRBV5-1 with TRBJ1-1, with D possibly matching TRBD1 (5 bases). V lost 7 bases to trimming and J lost 0 bases, with 13 bases between them. In germline, CDR1 is SGHRS, CDR2 YFSETQ. CDR3 size: 14 residues. CDR3 in amino acids: CASAGTEMNTEAFF. In DNA, the CDR3 is TGCGCCAGCGCCGGGACGGAGATGAACACTGAAGCTTTCTTT. Full variable domain (remainder filled in from reference TRBV5-1 and TRBJ1-1): KAGVTQTPRYLIKTRGQQVTLSCSPISGHRSVSWYQQTPGQGLQFLFEYFSETQRNKGNFPGRFSGRQFSNSRSEMNVSTLELGDSALYLCASAGTEMNTEAFFGQGTRLTVV.

This clonotype was picked up a small number of times. This chain uses TRBV11-3 with TRBJ2-1, with TRBD2 matching 8 bases. Germline assignment: CDR1 SGHNT and CDR2 YENEEA. The CDR3 covers 15 residues. Trimming removed 1 base from V and 3 bases from J; junction bases left unmatched: 2. DNA for the CDR3: TGTGCCAGCAGCTTAGGGCGGGGGGACTACAATGAGCAGTTCTTC. Translation gives CASSLGRGDYNEQFF.

The sample holds many counts of this clonotype. The J gene is TRBJ2-7, the V gene TRBV6-5, with a weak D call TRBD2 (5 bases). The CDR3 spans 15 residues. V lost 2 bases, J lost 4 bases, and 15 bases lay in between. Germline V gives CDR1 MNHEY, CDR2 SVGAGI. CDR3: CASSYRTGYSYEQYV. In nucleotides, the CDR3 is TGTGCCAGCAGTTACCGGACTGGCTATTCTTACGAGCAGTACGTC.

This clonotype was detected ten times or more. The chain couples TRBV6-2 or TRBV6-3 to TRBJ1-5, with TRBD1 identical over 7 bases. The CDR3 spans 14 residues. CDR1 and CDR2 (germline): MNHEY, SVGEGT. The V segment lost 6 bases and the J segment 3 bases; nucleotides outside the gene matches: 5. This CDR3 reads CASSWTGNNQPQHF. In DNA form, the CDR3 reads TGTGCCAGCAGCTGGACAGGAAACAATCAGCCCCAGCATTTT.

The gene calls are TRBV7-8 and TRBJ1-5; D may be TRBD1 (5 bases). The germline V gene has CDR1 SGHVS and CDR2 FQNEAQ. V was shortened by 5 bases and J by 4 bases, with 9 bases between the two germline ends. This CDR3 comprises 13 residues. The CDR3 DNA sequence: TGTGCCAGCAGCGGGGGGGTAAATCAGCCCCAGCATTTT. It is translated as CASSGGVNQPQHF.

This clonotype was counted ten times or more. Here the CDR3 DNA reads TGTGCCAGCAGCTTAGGAGCGGAGACCCAGTACTTC. Translating it yields CASSLGAETQYF. The chain uses TRBV7-9 and TRBJ2-5; D is unresolved. Trimming took 1 base from V and 5 from J, leaving 5 bases between them. CDR3 length: 12 residues. The germline V gene has CDR1 SEHNR and CDR2 FQNEAQ (reference sequence).

This clonotype was picked up many times. The J gene is TRBJ2-3, the V gene TRBV7-3, with D tentatively TRBD1 or TRBD2 (7 bases each). The germline CDR1 and CDR2 sequences are SGHTA and FQGTGA. Trimming pared 3 bases from V and 4 bases from J, leaving 11 bases between. The CDR3 sequence is 14 residues long. The CDR3 DNA reads TGTGCCAGCAGCTTTCAGGGGGGGCCAGATACGCAGTATTTT. Translation gives CASSFQGGPDTQYF.

This clonotype was observed many times. The V and J genes are TRBV5-5 and TRBJ1-5; D uncertain. This CDR3 has 16 amino acids. Germline CDR1 reads SGHKS; CDR2 reads YYEKEE (reference sequence). The V gene lost 4 bases and the J gene lost 0 bases, with 14 bases spanning the gap. The CDR3: CASSLEDQVSNQPQHF. The CDR3 DNA reads as TGTGCCAGCAGCCTTGAGGATCAGGTTAGCAATCAGCCCCAGCATTTT. Full variable domain (rest looked up from reference TRBV5-5 and TRBJ1-5): DAGVTQSPTHLIKTRGQQVTLRCSPISGHKSVSWYQQVLGQGPQFIFQYYEKEERGRGNFPDRFSARQFPNYSSELNVNALLLGDSALYLCASSLEDQVSNQPQHFGDGTRLSIL.

There are many counts of this clonotype. The genes are TRBV5-4 and TRBJ2-1; TRBD1 is a possible D gene (7 bases). Germline CDR1 and CDR2: SGHNT and YYREEE (reference sequence). With 9 bases removed from V and 1 base from J, the gap between germline ends came to 14 bases. The CDR3 is made up of 14 amino acids. CDR3 nucleotide sequence: TGTGCCACCATCCCAGGGGGGTCCTACAATGAGCAGTTCTTC. Encoded protein: CATIPGGSYNEQFF.

This clonotype has a handful of counts. The V call is TRBV28, the J call TRBJ1-4; the match to TRBD1 covers 7 bases. Germline V gene lookup returns CDR1 MDHEN and CDR2 SYDVKM. V shed 8 bases, J shed 7 bases, and the junction held 4 bases outside the gene matches. CDR3 length equals 12 residues. CDR3 sequence (DNA): TGTGCCAGCTTACAGGGGTTTGAAAAACTGTTTTTT. It is translated as CASLQGFEKLFF.

This clonotype showed up many times. This chain links TRBV19 with TRBJ2-4; D gene unclear. The V gene's germline CDR1 is LNHDA and CDR2 SQIVND (reference sequence). Trimming cost V 3 bases and J 6 bases, with 6 bases left between them. The CDR3 spans 12 residues. The DNA of the CDR3 is TGTGCCAGTAGTATTAGGAGAAACATTCAGTACTTC. The encoded protein is CASSIRRNIQYF.

This clonotype was detected ten times or more. The gene calls are TRBV12-3 or TRBV12-4 and TRBJ1-5, with D unclear. The CDR3 spans 13 residues. V shed 4 bases and J shed 0 bases, with 4 bases lying between them. The CDR3: CASSSYSNQPQHF. The CDR3 DNA sequence: TGTGCCAGCAGTTCGTATAGCAATCAGCCCCAGCATTTT.

Ten or more counts support this clonotype. The chain employs TRBV5-1 and TRBJ2-3; TRBD1 matches at 8 bases. Looked up from germline, CDR1 is SGHRS and CDR2 is YFSETQ. This CDR3 has 15 amino acids. V shed 3 bases and J 6 bases; nucleotides not matched to a gene: 9. The CDR3 protein is CASSSPQGAGDTQYF. CDR3 DNA: TGCGCCAGCAGCTCACCCCAGGGGGCGGGGGATACGCAGTATTTT.

The V call is TRBV20-1, the J call TRBJ1-1; TRBD1 is a possible D gene (6 bases). CDR3 length: 14 residues. With 5 bases removed from V and 4 bases from J, the gap between germline ends came to 17 bases. Germline CDR1 and CDR2: DFQATT and SNEGSKA (reference sequence). The CDR3 here is CSAARTLRGTEAFF. The CDR3 coding sequence is TGCAGTGCTGCCCGTACCCTCAGGGGCACTGAAGCTTTCTTT.

J is TRBJ1-5 and V is TRBV12-3 or TRBV12-4; D ambiguous. The CDR3 loop spans 16 amino acids. V lost 3 bases to trimming and J lost 5 bases, with 17 bases between them. CDR3 sequence: CASSFVLGVGDQPQHF. CDR3 sequence (DNA): TGTGCCAGCAGTTTTGTTCTGGGAGTCGGGGATCAGCCCCAGCATTTT.

In its sample, this clonotype was seen a few times. The CDR3 DNA is TGTGCCTGGAGTCCCCTCCACGGGGCCAACGTCCTGACTTTC. The encoded protein is CAWSPLHGANVLTF. This sequence joins TRBV30 and TRBJ2-6; D is unclear. The CDR3 length is 14 residues. V was trimmed by 2 bases and J by 4 bases, leaving 9 bases between them. Germline assignment: CDR1 GTSNPN and CDR2 SVGIG (reference sequence).

The chain joins TRBV7-9 to TRBJ2-5, with 8 positions matching TRBD1. Looked up from germline, CDR1 is SEHNR and CDR2 is FQNEAQ (reference sequence). With V trimmed by 7 bases and J by 5 bases, 9 bases remained unmatched. CDR3 size: 14 residues. This chain's CDR3 is CASKRQGRVETQYF. The CDR3 nucleotides read TGTGCCAGCAAAAGACAGGGGCGAGTTGAGACCCAGTACTTC.

The genes are TRBV7-2 and TRBJ1-5; perhaps TRBD1 as D (5 bases). The V gene lost 2 bases and the J gene lost 0 bases, with 17 bases spanning the gap. The CDR3 spans 18 residues. Germline CDR1 reads SGHTA; CDR2 reads FQGNSA. In DNA form, the CDR3 reads TGTGCCAGCAGCTTAATTGGGCAGGGAGGTTATAGCAATCAGCCCCAGCATTTT. Residues: CASSLIGQGGYSNQPQHF.

This clonotype was seen a handful of times. V and J are TRBV20-1 and TRBJ2-1; D may match TRBD1 or TRBD2 (6 bases each). The V gene's germline CDR1 is DFQATT and CDR2 SNEGSKA (reference sequence). V lost 4 bases, J lost 8 bases, and 12 bases lay in between. The CDR3 covers 12 residues. The CDR3 reads CSAIGGGDEQFF. CDR3 in DNA: TGCAGTGCTATCGGGGGCGGCGATGAGCAGTTCTTC.

This clonotype was counted a few times. The chain carries TRBV3-1 and TRBJ2-5; D is undetermined. This CDR3 has 15 amino acids. Germline lookup yields CDR1 LGHDT and CDR2 YNNKEL (reference sequence). V lost 1 base to trimming and J lost 5 bases, with 14 bases between them. The CDR3 DNA is TGTGCCAGCAGCCAAGTTTTGAACCTCAACGAGACCCAGTACTTC. This gives the protein CASSQVLNLNETQYF.